This T cell receptor (beta chain) is from a study of shared clonotypes between healthy human individuals (dated by TCRdb to 2019 to 2021). Notes on the research overall: The cohort included three men and a couple of women between 18 and 49 years of age. Per donor, three plates each were used for CD4 naive and CD4 memory, two for CD8 naive, and one for CD8 memory. To estimate repertoire size and how much clonotype sharing occurs between individuals, the study deeply sequenced the blood TCR repertoires of several healthy adults. Different laboratories and diverse techniques were used to prepare libraries and sequence TCR repertoires, to increase sequencing depth and limit assay-specific biases. Leukapheresis yielded between about 0.85 and 9 billion PBMCs per donor.

For the CD8 naive samples, CD45RO-negative cells were positively selected for CCR7, yielding a CD45RA+CCR7+ population from which TemRA cells were excluded. The donors were healthy, HIV-negative adults who had no recently reported acute infections or vaccinations. Only Caucasian adults living in Nashville, Tennessee, USA were represented among the donors. Blood was obtained by leukapheresis, after which PBMCs were separated by Ficoll-Histopaque density gradient centrifugation and cryopreserved in liquid nitrogen vapor phase. Analytical flow cytometry was used to check the purity and quantity of each magnetically sorted T cell population. Each sorted fraction had its genomic DNA isolated and then quantified by UV absorbance on a Nanodrop 2000c. Results the study describes overall, beyond this receptor: Sharing across a handful of donors was observed for around 5% of naive CD4, under 4% of naive CD8, about 2.3% of memory CD4, and less than 0.45% of memory CD8 clonotypes. Based on pairwise subsampling, the degree of clonotype sharing among donors was expected to be affected by sequencing depth. Naive subsets generally had larger estimated clonotype richness than memory subsets. Clonotypes shared by all four sorted-subset donors showed higher generation probabilities than non-shared clonotypes. Sampling was restricted to blood, and TCR repertoires in tissue are likely to differ from TCR repertoires in blood. Rarefaction of sorted-subset datasets indicated incomplete sequencing despite the large sequencing depth. Because the study included only a small number of donors, the genetic and exposure-history diversity represented was limited.

A remark on this clone: This receptor's antigen is unknown. Base qualities are not recorded, but no much larger clone differs from it by a single base.

From its cysteine to its phenylalanine, the CDR3 spans 15 amino acids. Of all the DNA, just the CDR3 is kept, 45 bases in frame from base 1. CDR1 MDHEN and CDR2 SYDVKM were looked up in the germline V gene. V gives up 3 bases and J gives up 0 bases, and the segment between their germline ends measures 11 bases. Using the deep immunoSEQ assay, multiplex PCR amplified TCR CDR3 regions from genomic DNA. Genomic DNA extracted from each cell subset was distributed evenly over all wells of several immunoSEQ 96-well plates, and each plate served as one replicate. For sorted subsets, about 200 ng genomic DNA, equal to about 30,000 T cell genomes, was loaded into each replicate PCR. Purified libraries were quantified with a Qubit 3.0 fluorometer, sized on a Bioanalyzer 2100, and re-quantified with the KAPA Library Quantification kit. A separate single-read 150-cycle Illumina NextSeq 550 flow cell was used to sequence each immunoSEQ 96-well plate. In the original analysis: Because only junctional sequences without quality scores were contained in the immunoSEQ output, filtering matching that applied to full-length reads could not be performed. To assign V/J genes and CDR3, sequences were annotated against IMGT germline references using PyIR, a Python wrapper for IgBLAST v1.9. Reads were filtered out if the reads had weak V/J assignments (E-value above 1e-6), no CDR3, stop codons, out-of-frame junctions, or ambiguous translated residues. V3J clonotypes were defined as sequences sharing the same inferred V gene, J gene, and CDR3 amino acid sequence. To compute the percentage overlap between repertoires, the number of shared unique clonotypes was divided by the size of the smaller repertoire. RTK rarefaction, the Chao1 estimator, and Recon v2.1 estimates of unobserved clonotypes were used to assess repertoire richness. Generation probabilities were computed with OLGA for all TCRbeta clonotypes obtained by the gDNA method from a handful of donors. TCRdb's version of the immuneACCESS table is confined to in-frame rearrangements and falls short of the full clone set. An unresolved V gene accounts for under half of the shortfall where checked; the remainder is of unknown origin. V, J and clone size were drawn from that table, and D and trimming were deduced from the DNA. The sample table contains around 2,000,000 clones; only one count was recorded for about 95% of them. The ten largest make up 1.1% of the sample.

This TCR was recovered from a man aged 18-30 years in good health. The chain uses TRBV28 and TRBJ1-1; TRBD1 is perhaps the D gene, given 6 matching bases. The sample taken for sequencing was naive CD8+ T cells sorted from blood. Interpreted using the paper, the cell subset or site label stands for: CD45RA+CCR7+. The DNA sequence reads TGTGCCAGCAGTTTTACAGGGATAATGAACACTGAAGCTTTCTTT. It specifies CASSFTGIMNTEAFF.